This T cell receptor (beta chain) was retrieved from a study of T cells in Graves' hyperthyroidism and ophthalmopathy. In the study overall: Before treatment of any kind, peripheral blood was taken at initial diagnosis.

Template material for amplifying TCR beta CDR3 regions consisted of RNA transcripts. The TCR CDR3 first-round RT-PCR relied on the HTBI primer set. TCRdb itself ran the multiplex PCR reads through MiXCR, one entry per CDR3 protein. The sample carries about 290,000 distinct CDR3 sequences, roughly 15% recorded once. Study-level points and caveats: Blood held most thyroid clonotypes expanded above 0.001 frequency. Ophthalmopathy and stable hyperthyroidism were told apart by a 13 V-J model.

This clonotype occurred many times. What it binds is unknown. V was trimmed by 1 base and J by 7 bases, leaving 13 bases between them. Per the germline V gene, CDR1 is MNHNS and CDR2 is SASEGT. The CDR3 runs to 15 residues. The chain employs TRBV6-1 and TRBJ1-4; D perhaps matches TRBD1 (6 bases). The sample consisted of blood. The receptor comes from a woman between 35 and 50 years old with Graves' hyperthyroidism. CDR3 bases: TGTGCCAGCAGTGAAGGTGGGACACGAAGTGAAAAACTGTTTTTT. Translated: CASSEGGTRSEKLFF.